This T cell receptor beta chain was identified in a study of cytomegalovirus exposure and HLA in healthy donors. Trimming took 5 bases from V and 1 from J; bases not matched to a gene: 1. The germline V gene has CDR1 MNHEY and CDR2 SMNVEV (reference sequence). This CDR3 comprises 15 residues. The PCR ran on 60 Vbeta and 13 Jbeta primers. Sequencing used immunoSEQ multiplex PCR; TCRdb keeps in-frame clones, though not all of them. The sample contains 150,000 to 200,000 clones, more than 75% of which appear only once. The material sequenced was PBMCs. This clonotype originated in a woman aged 45-59 years in good health and CMV-seronegative. V usage is TRBV27 and J usage is TRBJ2-3, with 12 bases matching TRBD2. CDR3 sequence: CASSRTSGGTDTQYF. The CDR3 coding sequence is TGTGCCAGCAGTCGGACTAGCGGGGGCACAGATACGCAGTATTTT.